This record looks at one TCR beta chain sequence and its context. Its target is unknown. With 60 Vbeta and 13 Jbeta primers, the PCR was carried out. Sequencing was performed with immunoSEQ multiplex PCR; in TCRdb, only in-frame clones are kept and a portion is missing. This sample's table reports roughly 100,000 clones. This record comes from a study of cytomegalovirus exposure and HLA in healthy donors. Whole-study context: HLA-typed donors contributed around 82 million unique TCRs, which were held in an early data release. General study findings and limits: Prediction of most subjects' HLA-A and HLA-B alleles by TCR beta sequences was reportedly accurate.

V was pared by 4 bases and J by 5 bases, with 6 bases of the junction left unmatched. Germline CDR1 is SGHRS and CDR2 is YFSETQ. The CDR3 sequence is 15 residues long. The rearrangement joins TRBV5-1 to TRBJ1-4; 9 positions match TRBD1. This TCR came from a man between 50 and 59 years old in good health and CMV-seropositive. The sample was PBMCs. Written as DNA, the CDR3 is TGCGCCAGCAGCAGCACCGGGACAGGGAATGAAAAACTGTTTTTT. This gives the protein CASSSTGTGNEKLFF.